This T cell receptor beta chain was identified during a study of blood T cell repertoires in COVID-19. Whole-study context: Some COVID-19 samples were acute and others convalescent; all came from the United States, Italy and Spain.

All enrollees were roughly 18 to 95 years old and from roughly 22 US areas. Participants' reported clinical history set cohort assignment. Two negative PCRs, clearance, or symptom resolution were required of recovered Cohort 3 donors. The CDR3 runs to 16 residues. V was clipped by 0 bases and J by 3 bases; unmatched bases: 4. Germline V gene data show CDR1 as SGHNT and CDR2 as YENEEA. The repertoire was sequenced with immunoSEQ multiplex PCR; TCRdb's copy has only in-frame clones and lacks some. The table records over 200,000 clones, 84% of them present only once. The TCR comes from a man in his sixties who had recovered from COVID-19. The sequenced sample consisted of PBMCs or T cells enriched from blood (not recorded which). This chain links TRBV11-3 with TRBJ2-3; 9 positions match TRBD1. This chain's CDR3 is CASSLEPGQGTDTQYF. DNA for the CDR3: TGTGCCAGCAGCTTAGAGCCGGGACAGGGAACAGATACGCAGTATTTT.